Shown below are 32 T cell receptor beta chains from a single sample sequenced in a study of early T cells in non-severe SARS-CoV-2 infection. TCRdb re-derived calls from the 5' RACE reads in MiXCR, one entry per CDR3 protein. The sample shows fewer than 85,000 distinct CDR3 sequences, 11% of them seen only once. The sample in question was whole blood, obtained at baseline. Every receptor here comes from an adult who was a healthcare worker with PCR-confirmed SARS-CoV-2 infection or an uninfected control (not recorded which).

This clonotype was counted a few times. This chain joins TRBV5-1 and TRBJ1-1, with 12 bases identical to TRBD1. This CDR3 has 15 amino acids. The ends lost 5 bases at V and 4 bases at J; junction bases unmatched: 6. CDR1 is SGHRS and CDR2 is YFSETQ in the germline V gene. DNA for the CDR3: TGCGCCAGCAGGCCGGGACAGGGGGCTACCACTGAAGCTTTCTTT. Amino acid sequence: CASRPGQGATTEAFF.

The chain combines TRBV6-2 or TRBV6-3 with TRBJ2-5; maybe TRBD2 (5 bases). Trimming took off 11 bases at V and 1 base at J, with 14 bases between the two ends. This CDR3 has 13 amino acids. Germline V CDR1 and CDR2: MNHEY, SVGEGT. The CDR3 nucleotides are TGTGCCGGGAGATCATCAAGCCAAGAGACCCAGTACTTC. Translated: CAGRSSSQETQYF.

This clonotype was detected ten times or more. The chain is built from TRBV13 and TRBJ2-3, with 7 bases identical to TRBD1. Germline trimming cut 2 bases from V and 0 bases from J; bases unmatched to any gene: 5. Germline lookup yields CDR1 PRHDT and CDR2 FYEKMQ (reference sequence). The CDR3 length is 16 residues. The CDR3 sequence is CASSLFGTASTDTQYF. CDR3 coding DNA: TGTGCCAGCAGCTTATTCGGGACAGCGAGCACAGATACGCAGTATTTT.

J is TRBJ1-2 and V is TRBV11-2, with TRBD1 matching over 7 bases. This CDR3 has 17 amino acids. J lost 3 bases, V lost 5 bases, and 15 bases had no gene match. Germline-derived CDR1 and CDR2 are SGHAT and FQNNGV. The CDR3 protein is CASSNRGQASPYYGYTF. CDR3 in DNA: TGTGCCAGCAGCAATCGAGGACAGGCCTCCCCGTACTATGGCTACACCTTC.

The table lists this clonotype with a count of one. Given a much more abundant clone one base away, this may be a read error. The chain links TRBV3-1 to TRBJ2-1, with 7 bases lining up with TRBD1. CDR3 length: 13 residues. Germline loops: CDR1 LGHDT, CDR2 YNNKEL (reference sequence). DNA for the CDR3: TGTGCCAACAGCCAGGGGGATTACAATGAGCAGTTCTTC. Translating it yields CANSQGDYNEQFF.

This clonotype was detected a few times. The V and J genes are TRBV18 and TRBJ1-1, with unresolved D. CDR3 length equals 17 residues. With 4 bases removed from V and 1 base from J, the gap between germline ends came to 19 bases. The germline gives CDR1 KGHSH, CDR2 LQKENI. The CDR3: CASSLNQNGVANTEAFF. CDR3 coding DNA: TGTGCCAGCTCACTTAACCAGAATGGGGTAGCGAACACTGAAGCTTTCTTT.

CDR3 in DNA: TGTGCCAGCAGCTTAGATCCAACCTACGAGCAGTACTTC. This translates into CASSLDPTYEQYF. The V gene is TRBV11-2, the J gene TRBJ2-7, with no clear D. The V and J ends lost 0 bases and 2 bases respectively, with 5 bases between them. This CDR3 spans 13 amino acids. Germline V gene data show CDR1 as SGHAT and CDR2 as FQNNGV.

The table lists this clonotype with many counts. V and J are TRBV20-1 and TRBJ2-2; 7 bases agree with TRBD2. Unmatched junction bases numbered 10, after V lost 5 bases and J lost 4 bases. The CDR3 is 15 amino acids. CDR1 and CDR2 (germline): DFQATT, SNEGSKA (reference sequence). The CDR3: CSASHVGEGTGELFF. CDR3 in DNA: TGCAGTGCTTCCCACGTAGGGGAGGGCACCGGGGAGCTGTTTTTT.

This clonotype came up a few times. The chain links TRBV7-9 to TRBJ1-1; perhaps TRBD1 as D (6 bases). Germline CDR1 SEHNR, CDR2 FQNEAQ (reference sequence). The CDR3 sequence is 15 residues long. The V gene lost 10 bases and the J gene lost 1 base, with 19 bases spanning the gap. The CDR3 nucleotides are TGTGCCACCCGGGGGGGGGGCTCAGGGAACACTGAAGCTTTCTTT. This encodes CATRGGGSGNTEAFF.

J is TRBJ1-1 and V is TRBV14; 10 positions match TRBD1. The CDR3 is 15 amino acids. J lost 2 bases, V lost 4 bases, and 4 bases had no gene match. Germline-derived CDR1 and CDR2 are SGHDN and FVKESK. For the CDR3, the DNA is TGTGCCAGCAGCCTGCGGACAGGGGGTAACACTGAAGCTTTCTTT. Translating it yields CASSLRTGGNTEAFF.

This clonotype has just a few counts. The chain couples TRBV5-1 to TRBJ2-3, with D hard to call. Trimming pared 4 bases from V and 2 bases from J, leaving 5 bases between. Germline values: CDR1 SGHRS, CDR2 YFSETQ. The CDR3 is 12 residues long. The CDR3 loop reads CASSANTDTQYF. The CDR3 region has the DNA TGCGCCAGCAGCGCCAACACAGATACGCAGTATTTT.

This clonotype showed up many times. This rearrangement joins TRBV7-2 to TRBJ2-6, with no clear D. V dropped 4 bases and J dropped 2 bases, with 3 bases sitting between them. The V gene's germline CDR1 is SGHTA and CDR2 FQGNSA. The CDR3 length is 13 residues. The CDR3: CASSYTGANVLTF. The CDR3, as DNA: TGTGCCAGCAGCTACACTGGGGCCAACGTCCTGACTTTC.

The chain has TRBV15 and TRBJ2-1; TRBD1 or TRBD2 may be the D gene (6 bases each). Germline-derived CDR1 and CDR2 are LNHNV and YYDKDF (reference sequence). Trimming shortened V by 9 bases and J by 7 bases, and 16 bases separated the two germline ends. CDR3 length equals 13 residues. The CDR3 region has the DNA TGTGCCACTAGGGGGGTCCCGAAAAATGAGCAGTTCTTC. Translation: CATRGVPKNEQFF.

This clonotype has ten or more counts. The V gene is TRBV20-1, the J gene TRBJ1-1, with 7 nucleotides matching TRBD1. The CDR3 length is 15 residues. Per the germline V gene, CDR1 is DFQATT and CDR2 is SNEGSKA (reference sequence). The junction had 9 bases not matched to a gene; V was cut back by 0 bases and J by 5 bases. The CDR3 protein is CSARDSGGGHTEAFF. In DNA, the CDR3 is TGCAGTGCTAGAGATTCGGGAGGGGGCCATACTGAAGCTTTCTTT.

This clonotype was seen a few times. This chain joins TRBV30 and TRBJ2-7; 8 bases are a match to TRBD1. The CDR3 sequence is 13 residues long. With 4 bases clipped from V and 9 bases from J, the junction kept 11 bases outside the gene matches. CDR1 GTSNPN and CDR2 SVGIG come from the germline V gene (reference sequence). The CDR3 nucleotides read TGTGCCTGGACGATTTCACAGGGGGGACCGCAGTACTTC. This encodes CAWTISQGGPQYF.

The rearrangement uses TRBV11-2 and TRBJ2-5; TRBD1 or TRBD2 may be the D gene (5 bases each). Trimming stripped 2 bases from V and 2 bases from J, with 9 bases between. CDR3 length equals 14 residues. The V gene's germline CDR1 is SGHAT and CDR2 FQNNGV. The CDR3 sequence: CASSLNGAQETQYF. In DNA, the CDR3 is TGTGCCAGCAGCTTAAACGGGGCACAAGAGACCCAGTACTTC.

This clonotype appeared a few times. The V gene is TRBV20-1, the J gene TRBJ2-2; 7 bases are a match to TRBD1. The CDR3 extends over 12 amino acids. Unmatched junction bases numbered 2, after V lost 6 bases and J lost 4 bases. Germline CDR1 is DFQATT and CDR2 is SNEGSKA (reference sequence). CDR3 protein: CSAAGGTGELFF. CDR3 coding DNA: TGCAGTGCCGCAGGGGGCACCGGGGAGCTGTTTTTT.

This clonotype has only a few counts. V usage is TRBV5-1 and J usage is TRBJ2-6; D is ambiguous. Trimming took 2 bases from V and 1 from J, leaving 7 bases between them. This CDR3 is 15 amino acids long. Germline-derived CDR1 and CDR2 are SGHRS and YFSETQ. CDR3 coding DNA: TGCGCCAGCAGCTTCGAGGTTTCTGGGGCCAACGTCCTGACTTTC. This encodes CASSFEVSGANVLTF. The whole variable domain, filled in from reference TRBV5-1 and TRBJ2-6, reads KAGVTQTPRYLIKTRGQQVTLSCSPISGHRSVSWYQQTPGQGLQFLFEYFSETQRNKGNFPGRFSGRQFSNSRSEMNVSTLELGDSALYLCASSFEVSGANVLTFGAGSRLTVL.

The V call is TRBV20-1, the J call TRBJ2-5, with D perhaps TRBD1 or TRBD2 (6 bases each). This CDR3 is built from 15 residues. Deletions cut 2 bases from V and 5 bases from J, with 18 bases between. Looked up from germline, CDR1 is DFQATT and CDR2 is SNEGSKA (reference sequence). The CDR3 here is CSARSDGGRSETQYF. Here the CDR3 DNA reads TGCAGTGCTAGATCCGACGGGGGCCGTAGTGAGACCCAGTACTTC.

The gene calls are TRBV7-6 and TRBJ1-1; the match to TRBD1 covers 7 bases. V trimming: 5 bases; J trimming: 4 bases; junction bases outside the gene matches: 7. Per germline, CDR1 SGHVS and CDR2 FNYEAQ. This CDR3 comprises 14 residues. In DNA form, the CDR3 reads TGTGCCAGCAGCCCCGGGACAGCGTCCACTGAAGCTTTCTTT. As protein: CASSPGTASTEAFF.

This chain uses TRBV7-3 with TRBJ2-2; no clear D gene. CDR1 SGHTA and CDR2 FQGTGA come from the germline V gene. The CDR3 loop spans 16 amino acids. V was shortened by 1 base and J by 0 bases, with 9 bases between the two germline ends. The CDR3 reads CASSLMHGTNTGELFF. CDR3 in DNA: TGTGCCAGCAGCTTAATGCACGGAACGAACACCGGGGAGCTGTTTTTT.

The sample holds many counts of this clonotype. The rearrangement joins TRBV2 to TRBJ1-6; 9 bases map to TRBD1. The CDR3 loop spans 15 amino acids. CDR1 SNHLY and CDR2 FYNNEI come from the germline V gene. Germline trimming cut 5 bases from V and 9 bases from J; bases unmatched to any gene: 8. The CDR3: CASSYLDRGGSPLHF. CDR3 DNA sequence: TGTGCCAGCAGTTACCTGGACAGGGGTGGTTCACCCCTCCACTTT.

The rearrangement links TRBV7-9 to TRBJ2-3; TRBD1 might be the D (5 bases). This CDR3 has 14 amino acids. Per germline, CDR1 SEHNR and CDR2 FQNEAQ (reference sequence). V shed 5 bases and J shed 6 bases, with 15 bases lying between them. For the CDR3, the DNA is TGTGCCAGCAGCATGACAGCCGGTATGGATACGCAGTATTTT. The encoded protein is CASSMTAGMDTQYF.

In this sample, this clonotype turned up a few times. This sequence joins TRBV7-6 and TRBJ2-1; D not resolved. Between the trimmed V and J ends, which lost 4 bases and 12 bases, there was a span of 22 bases. CDR3 length equals 15 residues. Germline lookup yields CDR1 SGHVS and CDR2 FNYEAQ. The CDR3 DNA reads as TGTGCCAGCAGCTCTACCGACGGACGCCCTCGTTGGCAGTTCTTC. Its protein is CASSSTDGRPRWQFF.

The V and J genes are TRBV29-1 and TRBJ2-3; 7 bases agree with TRBD1. Germline V CDR1 and CDR2: SQVTM, ANQGSEA. Unmatched junction bases numbered 11, after V lost 7 bases and J lost 7 bases. The CDR3 spans 13 residues. CDR3 DNA sequence: TGCAGCGCCGGGACAGCGGACCCGAATACGCAGTATTTT. The encoded protein is CSAGTADPNTQYF.

This clonotype was observed a few times. The chain combines TRBV4-2 with TRBJ2-2; unclear D gene. Germline V gene data show CDR1 as LGHNA and CDR2 as YNFKEQ. This CDR3 region has 14 residues. V lost 0 bases, J lost 2 bases, and 4 bases lay in between. CDR3 sequence (DNA): TGTGCCAGCAGCCAAGATGCCAACACCGGGGAGCTGTTTTTT. This sequence encodes CASSQDANTGELFF.

This clonotype was counted a few times. This chain joins TRBV6-2 or TRBV6-3 and TRBJ2-3, with D uncertain. Germline CDR1 MNHEY, CDR2 SVGEGT. Trimming took 6 bases from V and 0 from J, leaving 4 bases between them. The CDR3 totals 12 residues. Written as DNA, the CDR3 is TGTGCCAGCAGAATTAGCACAGATACGCAGTATTTT. Translating it yields CASRISTDTQYF.

This clonotype was observed a handful of times. J is TRBJ2-2 and V is TRBV7-8; weak D call: TRBD2 (6 bases). V was cut by 5 bases and J by 5 bases, with 15 bases left in between. Germline-derived CDR1 and CDR2 are SGHVS and FQNEAQ. The CDR3 has 15 residues. CDR3 sequence reads: CASSTRRRGTGELFF. CDR3 DNA sequence: TGTGCCAGCAGCACCCGTCGGAGGGGAACCGGGGAGCTGTTTTTT.

The V and J genes are TRBV5-1 and TRBJ1-4, with D possibly TRBD1 on 5 matching bases. The length of the CDR3 is 13 residues. Deletions cut 4 bases from V and 8 bases from J, with 12 bases between. Germline V gene sequence: CDR1 SGHRS, CDR2 YFSETQ. The CDR3: CASSVQEPEKLFF. The CDR3 coding sequence is TGCGCCAGCAGCGTACAGGAACCCGAAAAACTGTTTTTT.

This clonotype was seen at least ten times. The chain recombines TRBV15 with TRBJ1-5; 7 nucleotides match TRBD1. Germline V CDR1 and CDR2: LNHNV, YYDKDF (reference sequence). The CDR3 runs to 14 residues. The junction had 4 bases not matched to a gene; V was cut back by 3 bases and J by 5 bases. CDR3 nucleotide sequence: TGTGCCACCAGCAGGGACAGGCTGTATCAGCCCCAGCATTTT. Its protein is CATSRDRLYQPQHF.

This clonotype has more than one count but fewer than ten. V gene TRBV2 combines with J gene TRBJ2-7, with TRBD2 matching over 7 bases. CDR1 and CDR2 from the germline V gene are SNHLY and FYNNEI. The CDR3 is 13 residues long. With 7 bases clipped from V and 6 bases from J, the junction kept 9 bases outside the gene matches. CDR3 nucleotide sequence: TGTGCCAGCAAGAGGACTAGTCTTGGCGAGCAGTACTTC. Encoded protein: CASKRTSLGEQYF.

The chain couples TRBV9 to TRBJ2-3; TRBD2 agrees at 9 bases. The V gene's germline CDR1 is SGDLS and CDR2 YYNGEE. Germline trimming cut 0 bases from V and 1 base from J; bases unmatched to any gene: 3. The CDR3 loop spans 16 amino acids. The CDR3 region has the DNA TGTGCCAGCAGCGTAGACGCTAGCGGGGGCACAGATACGCAGTATTTT. Translation gives CASSVDASGGTDTQYF.